These 18 T cell receptor beta chains were all obtained from the same sample, sequenced in a study of blood T cell repertoires in COVID-19. Sequencing used immunoSEQ multiplex PCR; TCRdb keeps in-frame clones, though not all of them. The table shows some 330,000 clones, with 83% occurring only once. Sequenced input: PBMCs or T cells enriched from blood (not recorded which). The origin of the receptors is a woman aged 45-59 years who had recovered from COVID-19.

The genes are TRBV29-1 and TRBJ1-3; unclear D gene. V shed 0 bases and J shed 3 bases, with 9 bases lying between them. Germline lookup yields CDR1 SQVTM and CDR2 ANQGSEA. The CDR3 is 14 amino acids. The DNA of the CDR3 is TGCAGCGTTGAAGACACCCTACGTGGAAACACCATATATTTT. Residues: CSVEDTLRGNTIYF. The full variable domain, rest sourced from reference TRBV29-1 and TRBJ1-3, is SAVISQKPSRDICQRGTSLTIQCQVDSQVTMMFWYRQQPGQSLTLIATANQGSEATYESGFVIDKFPISRPNLTFSTLTVSNMSPEDSSIYLCSVEDTLRGNTIYFGEGSWLTVV.

The gene calls are TRBV20-1 and TRBJ1-1; 8 positions match TRBD1. CDR1 is DFQATT and CDR2 is SNEGSKA in the germline V gene (reference sequence). This CDR3 comprises 17 residues. V shed 3 bases and J 6 bases; nucleotides not matched to a gene: 18. The CDR3 is CSASPTIRQGFASEAFF. The CDR3, as DNA: TGCAGTGCTAGTCCCACAATCCGACAGGGGTTTGCATCTGAAGCTTTCTTT.

In this sample, this clone turned up once. This chain's CDR3 is CASSLDRYSSLGYTF. The CDR3 DNA follows: TGTGCCAGCAGCTTAGACAGGTACTCCTCACTCGGCTACACCTTC. The chain joins TRBV7-9 to TRBJ1-2; tentative D call: TRBD1 (5 bases). The CDR3 length is 15 residues. Trimming removed 1 base from V and 8 bases from J, with 17 bases in between. Per germline, CDR1 SEHNR and CDR2 FQNEAQ (reference sequence). The full variable domain, completed using reference TRBV7-9 and TRBJ1-2, is DTGVSQNPRHKITKRGQNVTFRCDPISEHNRLYWYRQTLGQGPEFLTYFQNEAQLEKSRLLSDRFSAERPKGSFSTLEIQRTEQGDSAMYLCASSLDRYSSLGYTFGSGTRLTVV.

This chain uses TRBV5-1 with TRBJ1-1; no definite D call. This CDR3 comprises 15 residues. Germline-derived CDR1 and CDR2 are SGHRS and YFSETQ. Trimming removed 2 bases at V and 1 base at J, with 12 bases between. The CDR3: CASSLLGEENTEAFF. The CDR3 DNA reads as TGCGCCAGCAGCTTACTCGGGGAGGAGAACACTGAAGCTTTCTTT.

For this clone: At the DNA level, this CDR3 is encoded by other sequences in the same sample as well. V gene TRBV5-1 combines with J gene TRBJ2-1; D not resolved. This CDR3 is built from 15 residues. CDR1 is SGHRS, CDR2 YFSETQ, per germline. V lost 0 bases, J lost 0 bases, and 7 bases lay in between. CDR3 DNA sequence: TGCGCCAGCAGCTTGGTACGCGGCTCCTACAATGAGCAGTTCTTC. Translating gives CASSLVRGSYNEQFF.

The chain combines TRBV6-6 with TRBJ1-2, with 9 bases identical to TRBD1. The CDR3 contains 15 residues. V trimming: 2 bases; J trimming: 4 bases; junction bases outside the gene matches: 5. The germline CDR1 and CDR2 sequences are MNHNY and SVGAGI (reference sequence). The CDR3 is CASSYLGTGTYGYTF. CDR3 bases: TGTGCCAGCAGTTACCTCGGGACAGGGACCTATGGCTACACCTTC.

Note on this clone: Other DNA sequences of this sample code for an identical CDR3. This chain links TRBV4-3 with TRBJ1-6, with 8 bases that match TRBD1. Germline V gene data show CDR1 as LGHNA and CDR2 as YSLEER. This CDR3 is 14 amino acids long. V trimming: 4 bases; J trimming: 8 bases; junction bases outside the gene matches: 4. CDR3 loop: CASSLDRGDSPLHF. CDR3 nucleotide sequence: TGCGCCAGCAGCCTTGACAGGGGCGATTCACCCCTCCACTTT.

The V gene is TRBV6-2 or TRBV6-3, the J gene TRBJ2-1, with D perhaps matching TRBD2 (5 bases). The germline V and J ends were trimmed by 4 bases and 5 bases, with 6 bases remaining between them. Germline CDR1 reads MNHEY; CDR2 reads SVGEGT. CDR3 length: 12 residues. CDR3 DNA: TGTGCCAGCAGTTGGCGGGACAATGAGCAGTTCTTC. Translated, it gives CASSWRDNEQFF.

This clone was observed a single time. The rearrangement joins TRBV19 to TRBJ1-2; possibly TRBD1 for D (6 bases). Trimming left V 3 bases short and J 2 bases short, with 13 bases between. CDR3 length: 15 residues. The germline V gene has CDR1 LNHDA and CDR2 SQIVND (reference sequence). CDR3 amino acids: CASSIAGGANYGYTF. In nucleotides, the CDR3 is TGTGCCAGTAGTATTGCGGGGGGCGCGAACTATGGCTACACCTTC.

Concerning this clone: Here the CDR3 omits its conserved ending phenylalanine or tryptophan, so a read error is the likely source. The limits of the CDR3 on the DNA are not certain, so only TCRdb's listed CDR3 is given. The chain employs TRBV6-1 and TRBJ1-1; TRBD1, the D gene given by the table, was not confirmed from the DNA. Germline lookup yields CDR1 MNHNS and CDR2 SASEGT. The CDR3 is made up of 11 amino acids, end residues included. CDR3 sequence: CASSEVDRGLL.

The V gene is TRBV20-1, the J gene TRBJ1-2; no firm D call. V lost 0 bases and J lost 10, with 3 bases in between. In germline, CDR1 is DFQATT, CDR2 SNEGSKA (reference sequence). The CDR3 is made up of 9 amino acids. The CDR3 protein is CSAREAYTF. Written as DNA, the CDR3 is TGCAGTGCTAGAGAGGCCTACACCTTC.

This chain links TRBV4-3 with TRBJ2-7; TRBD1 aligns across 12 bases. With 1 base clipped from V and 6 bases from J, the junction kept 4 bases outside the gene matches. Germline V gene sequence: CDR1 LGHNA, CDR2 YSLEER. CDR3 size: 15 residues. The chain's CDR3 is CASSQGSGQGAEQYF. Written as DNA, the CDR3 is TGCGCCAGCAGCCAAGGCTCGGGACAGGGGGCCGAGCAGTACTTC.

The rearrangement joins TRBV7-3 to TRBJ1-1, with D possibly matching TRBD1 (6 bases). The CDR3 has 16 amino acids. Germline lookup yields CDR1 SGHTA and CDR2 FQGTGA. The germline V and J ends were trimmed by 1 base and 4 bases, with 16 bases remaining between them. The CDR3 reads CASSLMDSPGRTEAFF. The CDR3 DNA sequence: TGTGCCAGCAGCTTAATGGACAGCCCGGGCCGCACTGAAGCTTTCTTT. The whole variable domain, remainder taken from reference TRBV7-3 and TRBJ1-1, is GAGVSQTPSNKVTEKGKYVELRCDPISGHTALYWYRQSLGQGPEFLIYFQGTGAADDSGLPNDRFFAVRPEGSVSTLKIQRTERGDSAVYLCASSLMDSPGRTEAFFGQGTRLTVV.

This sequence joins TRBV5-6 and TRBJ1-2; D is ambiguous. The CDR3 has 15 amino acids. Germline assignment: CDR1 SGHDT and CDR2 YYEEEE. V lost 0 bases, J lost 2 bases, and 11 bases lay in between. Written as DNA, the CDR3 is TGTGCCAGCAGCTTGGTAACCAGGCAGAACTATGGCTACACCTTC. Translation: CASSLVTRQNYGYTF.

The chain has TRBV3-1 (or the pseudogene TRBV3-2) and TRBJ2-7, with TRBD1 identical over 9 bases. The CDR3 is made up of 15 amino acids. The V gene's germline CDR1 is LGHDT and CDR2 YNNKEL (reference sequence). The ends lost 2 bases at V and 0 bases at J; junction bases unmatched: 2. The CDR3 sequence: CASSQPGQGSYEQYF. In DNA, the CDR3 is TGTGCCAGCAGCCAACCGGGACAGGGCTCCTACGAGCAGTACTTC.

V and J are TRBV7-3 and TRBJ1-2; the D gene is possibly TRBD1 (5 bases). Germline V gene data show CDR1 as SGHTA and CDR2 as FQGTGA. V lost 5 bases to trimming and J lost 7 bases, with 14 bases between them. CDR3 length equals 13 residues. The CDR3 protein is CASSRPGGFGYTF. The CDR3 DNA is TGTGCCAGCAGCAGGCCGGGGGGTTTTGGCTACACCTTC.

This clone has only one observation. This sequence joins TRBV10-1 and TRBJ2-1; weak D call: TRBD1 (6 bases). The germline gives CDR1 WNHNN, CDR2 SYGVQD (reference sequence). This CDR3 comprises 17 residues. Deletions cut 0 bases from V and 5 bases from J, with 17 bases between. The CDR3 sequence is CASSESGDKQPNNEQFF. The CDR3, as DNA: TGCGCCAGCAGTGAGTCCGGGGACAAGCAACCAAACAATGAGCAGTTCTTC.

The chain carries TRBV7-3 and TRBJ1-4; TRBD1 matches at 9 bases. Germline trimming cut 0 bases from V and 4 bases from J; bases unmatched to any gene: 9. The V gene's germline CDR1 is SGHTA and CDR2 FQGTGA. This CDR3 region has 18 residues. Here the CDR3 DNA reads TGTGCCAGCAGCTTAACGTTAAACGGGACAGGGCTTAATGAAAAACTGTTTTTT. Residues: CASSLTLNGTGLNEKLFF. Full variable domain (remainder filled in from reference TRBV7-3 and TRBJ1-4): GAGVSQTPSNKVTEKGKYVELRCDPISGHTALYWYRQSLGQGPEFLIYFQGTGAADDSGLPNDRFFAVRPEGSVSTLKIQRTERGDSAVYLCASSLTLNGTGLNEKLFFGSGTQLSVL.